This TCR beta chain was captured in a study of cytomegalovirus exposure and HLA in healthy donors. The study, taken as a whole, reports: Reports credit the classifier with highly specific, highly sensitive diagnosis of cytomegalovirus status.

Germline V gene sequence: CDR1 SNHLY, CDR2 FYNNEI. Trimming shortened V by 6 bases and J by 5 bases, and 16 bases separated the two germline ends. This CDR3 spans 14 amino acids. The study ran its PCR with 60 Vbeta and 13 Jbeta primers. Profiling relied on immunoSEQ multiplex PCR, and the TCRdb table lists in-frame clones only, not all of them. The sample has about 140,000 clones; 70% to 80% are singletons. About this clone: Its antigen is still unknown.

The V gene is TRBV2, the J gene TRBJ1-2; perhaps TRBD1 as D (5 bases). The clonotype originates from a woman in her fifties or sixties in good health and CMV-seropositive. The sequencing sample was made of PBMCs. CDR3 nucleotides: TGTGCCAGCAGCGCGCAGGGCTCTGAGTATGGCTACACCTTC. Translating gives CASSAQGSEYGYTF.